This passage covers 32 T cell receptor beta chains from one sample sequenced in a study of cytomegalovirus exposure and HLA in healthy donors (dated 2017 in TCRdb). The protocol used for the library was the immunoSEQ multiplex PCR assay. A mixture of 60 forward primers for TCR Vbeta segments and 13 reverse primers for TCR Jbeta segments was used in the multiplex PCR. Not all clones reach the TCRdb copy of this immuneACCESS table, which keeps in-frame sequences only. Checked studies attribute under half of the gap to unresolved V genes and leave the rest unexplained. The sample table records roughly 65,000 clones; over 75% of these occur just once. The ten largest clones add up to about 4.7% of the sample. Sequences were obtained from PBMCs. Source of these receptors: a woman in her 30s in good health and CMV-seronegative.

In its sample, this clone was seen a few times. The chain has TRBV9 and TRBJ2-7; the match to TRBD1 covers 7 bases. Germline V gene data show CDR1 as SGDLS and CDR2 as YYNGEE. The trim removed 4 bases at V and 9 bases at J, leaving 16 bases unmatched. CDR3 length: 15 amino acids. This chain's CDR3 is CASSPGDSLVTAQYF. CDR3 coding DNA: TGTGCCAGCAGCCCTGGGGACAGCCTTGTCACAGCGCAGTACTTC.

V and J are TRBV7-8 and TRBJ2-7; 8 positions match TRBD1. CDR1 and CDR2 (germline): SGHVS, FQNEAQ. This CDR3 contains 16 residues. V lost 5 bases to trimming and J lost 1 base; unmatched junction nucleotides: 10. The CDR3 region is CASSKGQEAGSYEQYF. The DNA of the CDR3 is TGTGCCAGCAGCAAGGGACAGGAGGCGGGTTCCTACGAGCAGTACTTC. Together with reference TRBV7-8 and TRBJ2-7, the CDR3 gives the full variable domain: GAGVSQSPRYKVAKRGQDVALRCDPISGHVSLFWYQQALGQGPEFLTYFQNEAQLDKSGLPSDRFFAERPEGSVSTLKIQRTQQEDSAVYLCASSKGQEAGSYEQYFGPGTRLTVT.

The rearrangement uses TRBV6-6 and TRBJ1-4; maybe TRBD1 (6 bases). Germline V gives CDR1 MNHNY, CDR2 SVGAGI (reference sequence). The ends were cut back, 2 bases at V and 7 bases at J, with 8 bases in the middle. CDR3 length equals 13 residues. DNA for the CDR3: TGTGCCAGCAGTTACGGGGGCACTGAAAAACTGTTTTTT. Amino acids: CASSYGGTEKLFF.

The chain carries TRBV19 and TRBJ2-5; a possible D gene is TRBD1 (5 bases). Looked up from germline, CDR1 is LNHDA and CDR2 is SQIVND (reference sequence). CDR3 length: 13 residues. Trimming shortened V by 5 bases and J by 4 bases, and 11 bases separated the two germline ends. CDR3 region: CASSLREGETQYF. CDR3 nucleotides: TGTGCCAGTAGTCTCAGGGAAGGAGAGACCCAGTACTTC. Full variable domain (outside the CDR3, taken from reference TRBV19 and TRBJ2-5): DGGITQSPKYLFRKEGQNVTLSCEQNLNHDAMYWYRQDPGQGLRLIYYSQIVNDFQKGDIAEGYSVSREKKESFPLTVTSAQKNPTAFYLCASSLREGETQYFGPGTRLLVL.

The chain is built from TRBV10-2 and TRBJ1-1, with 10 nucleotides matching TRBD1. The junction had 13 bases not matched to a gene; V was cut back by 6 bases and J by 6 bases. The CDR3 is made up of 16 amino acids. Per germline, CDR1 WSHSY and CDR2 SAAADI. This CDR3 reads CASRAPDRGSVAEAFF. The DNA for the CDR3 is TGCGCCAGCAGAGCACCGGACAGGGGGTCGGTGGCTGAAGCTTTCTTT.

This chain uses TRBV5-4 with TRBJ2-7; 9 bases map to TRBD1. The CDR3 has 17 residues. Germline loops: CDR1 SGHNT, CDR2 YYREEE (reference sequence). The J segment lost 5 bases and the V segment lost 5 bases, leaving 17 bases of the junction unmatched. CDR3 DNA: TGTGCCAGCAGTTTAGTTCGGGGGACAGGGTTTTCCCACGAGCAGTACTTC. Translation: CASSLVRGTGFSHEQYF.

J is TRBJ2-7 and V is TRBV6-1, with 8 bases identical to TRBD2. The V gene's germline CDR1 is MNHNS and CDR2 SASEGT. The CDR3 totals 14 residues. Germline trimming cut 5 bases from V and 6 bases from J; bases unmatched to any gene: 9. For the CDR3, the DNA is TGTGCCAGCAGTCTCGGGGGGGCGGTGAGCGAGCAGTACTTC. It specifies CASSLGGAVSEQYF.

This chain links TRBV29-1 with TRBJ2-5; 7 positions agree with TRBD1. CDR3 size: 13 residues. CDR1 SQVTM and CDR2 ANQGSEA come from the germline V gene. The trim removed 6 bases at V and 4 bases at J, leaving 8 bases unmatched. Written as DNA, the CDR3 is TGCAGCGTCATTCGGGACAGAATAGAGACCCAGTACTTC. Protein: CSVIRDRIETQYF. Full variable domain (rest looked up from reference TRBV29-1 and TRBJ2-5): SAVISQKPSRDICQRGTSLTIQCQVDSQVTMMFWYRQQPGQSLTLIATANQGSEATYESGFVIDKFPISRPNLTFSTLTVSNMSPEDSSIYLCSVIRDRIETQYFGPGTRLLVL.

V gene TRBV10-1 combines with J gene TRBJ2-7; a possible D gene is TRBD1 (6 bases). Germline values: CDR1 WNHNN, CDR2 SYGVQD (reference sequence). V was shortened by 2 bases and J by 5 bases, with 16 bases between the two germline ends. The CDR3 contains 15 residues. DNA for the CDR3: TGCGCCAGCAGTGAGGGGCAGGGGAACCACCACGAGCAGTACTTC. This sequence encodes CASSEGQGNHHEQYF.

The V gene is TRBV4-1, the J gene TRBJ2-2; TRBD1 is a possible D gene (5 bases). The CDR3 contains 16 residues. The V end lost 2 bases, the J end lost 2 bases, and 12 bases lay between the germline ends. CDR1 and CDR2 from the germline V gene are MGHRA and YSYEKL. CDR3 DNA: TGCGCCAGCAGCCAAAACGGCCAGGGAAACACCGGGGAGCTGTTTTTT. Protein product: CASSQNGQGNTGELFF.

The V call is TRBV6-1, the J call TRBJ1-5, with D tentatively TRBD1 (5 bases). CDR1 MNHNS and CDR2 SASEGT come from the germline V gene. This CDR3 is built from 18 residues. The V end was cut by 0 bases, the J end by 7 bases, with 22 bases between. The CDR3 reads CASSEAATGQGTNQPQHF. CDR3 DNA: TGTGCCAGCAGTGAAGCGGCCACTGGCCAGGGAACAAACCAGCCCCAGCATTTT.

CDR3 nucleotides: TGTGCCAGCAGTCCCAGGGTGCGAGAGACCCAGTACTTC. Translation: CASSPRVRETQYF. V and J are TRBV6-1 and TRBJ2-5; D possibly corresponds to TRBD1 (5 bases). V lost 5 bases to trimming and J lost 4 bases, with 11 bases between them. This CDR3 contains 13 residues. The germline CDR1 and CDR2 sequences are MNHNS and SASEGT.

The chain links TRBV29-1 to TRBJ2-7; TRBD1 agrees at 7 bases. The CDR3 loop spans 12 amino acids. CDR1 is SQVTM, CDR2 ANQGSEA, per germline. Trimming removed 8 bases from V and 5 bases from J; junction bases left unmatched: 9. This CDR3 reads CSYKGARDEQYF. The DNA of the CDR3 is TGCAGCTACAAGGGGGCCAGGGACGAGCAGTACTTC.

CDR3 DNA sequence: TGTGCCAGCAGCTTCGGGACAGGGAGTCTCTGGAGTTCACCCCTCCACTTT. It yields the protein CASSFGTGSLWSSPLHF. This chain links TRBV5-8 with TRBJ1-6, with 9 bases lining up with TRBD1. Germline V gene data show CDR1 as SGHTS and CDR2 as YDEGEE. V was clipped by 2 bases and J by 9 bases; unmatched bases: 12. The CDR3 extends over 17 amino acids. Complete variable domain (other parts from reference TRBV5-8 and TRBJ1-6): EAGVTQSPTHLIKTRGQQATLRCSPISGHTSVYWYQQALGLGLQFLLWYDEGEERNRGNFPPRFSGRQFPNYSSELNVNALELEDSALYLCASSFGTGSLWSSPLHFGNGTRLTVT.

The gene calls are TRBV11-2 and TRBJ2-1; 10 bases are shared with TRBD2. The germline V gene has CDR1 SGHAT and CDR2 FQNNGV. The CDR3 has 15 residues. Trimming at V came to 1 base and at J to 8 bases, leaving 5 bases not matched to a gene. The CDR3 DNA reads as TGTGCCAGCAGCTTAGCTCTAGCGGGGGCCCATGAGCAGTTCTTC. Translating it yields CASSLALAGAHEQFF.

The CDR3 coding sequence is TGTGCCAGCAGTTGGAGCCAGGGCGGCTCCTACGAGCAGTACTTC. This sequence encodes CASSWSQGGSYEQYF. V gene TRBV6-5 combines with J gene TRBJ2-7, with a possible D match to TRBD1 (5 bases). CDR3 length equals 15 residues. The V end lost 4 bases, the J end lost 0 bases, and 13 bases lay between the germline ends. From germline, CDR1 is MNHEY and CDR2 SVGAGI.

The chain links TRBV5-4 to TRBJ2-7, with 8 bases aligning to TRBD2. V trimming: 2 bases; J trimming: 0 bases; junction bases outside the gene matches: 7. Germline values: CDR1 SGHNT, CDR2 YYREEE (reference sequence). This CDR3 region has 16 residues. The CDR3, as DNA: TGTGCCAGCAGCTTAGACACGGGGGGGGACTCCTACGAGCAGTACTTC. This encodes CASSLDTGGDSYEQYF.

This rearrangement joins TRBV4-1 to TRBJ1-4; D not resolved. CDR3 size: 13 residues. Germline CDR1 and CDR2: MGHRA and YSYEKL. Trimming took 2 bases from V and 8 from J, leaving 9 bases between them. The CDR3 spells CASSQSTEEKLFF. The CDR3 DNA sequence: TGCGCCAGCAGCCAATCTACAGAGGAAAAACTGTTTTTT.

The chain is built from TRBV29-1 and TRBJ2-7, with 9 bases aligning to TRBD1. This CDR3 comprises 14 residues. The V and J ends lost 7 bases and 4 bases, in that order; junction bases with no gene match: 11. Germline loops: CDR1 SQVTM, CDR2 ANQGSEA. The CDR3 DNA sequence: TGCAGCGCTCTACAGGTGGGACAGGGTTACGAGCAGTACTTC. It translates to CSALQVGQGYEQYF.

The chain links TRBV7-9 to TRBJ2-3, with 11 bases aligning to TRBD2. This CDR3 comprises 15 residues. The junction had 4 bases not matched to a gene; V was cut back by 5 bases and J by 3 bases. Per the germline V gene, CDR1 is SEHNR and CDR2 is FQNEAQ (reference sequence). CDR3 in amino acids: CASSPRLAGTDTQYF. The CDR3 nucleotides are TGTGCCAGCAGCCCTAGACTAGCGGGGACAGATACGCAGTATTTT.

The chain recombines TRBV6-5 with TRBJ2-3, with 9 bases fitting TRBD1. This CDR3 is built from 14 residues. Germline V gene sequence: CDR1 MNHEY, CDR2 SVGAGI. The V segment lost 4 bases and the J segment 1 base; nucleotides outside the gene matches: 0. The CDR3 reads CASSWTGGTDTQYF. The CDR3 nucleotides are TGTGCCAGCAGTTGGACAGGGGGCACAGATACGCAGTATTTT.

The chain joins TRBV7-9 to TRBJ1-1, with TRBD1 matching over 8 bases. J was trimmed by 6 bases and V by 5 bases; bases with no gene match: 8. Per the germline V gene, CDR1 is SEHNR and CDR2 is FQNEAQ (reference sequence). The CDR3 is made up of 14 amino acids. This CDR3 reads CASSTDRGDPEAFF. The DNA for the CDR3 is TGTGCCAGCAGCACCGACAGGGGAGATCCTGAAGCTTTCTTT.

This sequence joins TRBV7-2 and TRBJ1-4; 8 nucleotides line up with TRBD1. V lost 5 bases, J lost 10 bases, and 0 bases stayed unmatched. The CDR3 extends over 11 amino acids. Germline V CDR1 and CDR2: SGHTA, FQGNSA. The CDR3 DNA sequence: TGTGCCAGCAGCGACAGGGGAAAACTGTTTTTT. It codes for CASSDRGKLFF. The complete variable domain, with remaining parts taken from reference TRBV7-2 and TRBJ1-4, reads GAGVSQSPSNKVTEKGKDVELRCDPISGHTALYWYRQSLGQGLEFLIYFQGNSAPDKSGLPSDRFSAERTGGSVSTLTIQRTQQEDSAVYLCASSDRGKLFFGSGTQLSVL.

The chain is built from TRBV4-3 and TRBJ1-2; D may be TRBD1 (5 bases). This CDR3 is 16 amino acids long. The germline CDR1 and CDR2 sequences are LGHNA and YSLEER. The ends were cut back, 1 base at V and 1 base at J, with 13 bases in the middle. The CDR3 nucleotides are TGCGCCAGCAGCCAAGGGTTAGGGGCTCATAACTATGGCTACACCTTC. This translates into CASSQGLGAHNYGYTF.

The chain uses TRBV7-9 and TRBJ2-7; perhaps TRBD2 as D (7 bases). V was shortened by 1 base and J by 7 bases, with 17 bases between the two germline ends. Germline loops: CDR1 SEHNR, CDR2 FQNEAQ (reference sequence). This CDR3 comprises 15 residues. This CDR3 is CASSLGAGAYEEQYF. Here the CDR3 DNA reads TGTGCCAGCAGCTTAGGGGCGGGGGCCTACGAGGAGCAGTACTTC.

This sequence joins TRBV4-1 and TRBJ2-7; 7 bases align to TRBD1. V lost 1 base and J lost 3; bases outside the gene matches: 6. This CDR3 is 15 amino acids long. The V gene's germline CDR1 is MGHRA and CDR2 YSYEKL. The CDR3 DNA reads TGCGCCAGCAGCCAAGTATCGGGACAGAGCTACGAGCAGTACTTC. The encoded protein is CASSQVSGQSYEQYF.

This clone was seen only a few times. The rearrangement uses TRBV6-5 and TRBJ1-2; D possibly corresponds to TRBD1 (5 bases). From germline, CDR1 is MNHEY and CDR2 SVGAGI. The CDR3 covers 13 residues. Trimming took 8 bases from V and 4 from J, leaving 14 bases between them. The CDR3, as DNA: TGTGCCAGCCGGGGGACTTATCTCTATGGCTACACCTTC. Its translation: CASRGTYLYGYTF.

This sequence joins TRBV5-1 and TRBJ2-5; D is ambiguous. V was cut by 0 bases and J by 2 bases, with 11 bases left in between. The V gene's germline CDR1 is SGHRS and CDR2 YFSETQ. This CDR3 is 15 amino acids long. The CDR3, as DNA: TGCGCCAGCAGCTTGGGATCCAGCGTACAAGAGACCCAGTACTTC. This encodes CASSLGSSVQETQYF.

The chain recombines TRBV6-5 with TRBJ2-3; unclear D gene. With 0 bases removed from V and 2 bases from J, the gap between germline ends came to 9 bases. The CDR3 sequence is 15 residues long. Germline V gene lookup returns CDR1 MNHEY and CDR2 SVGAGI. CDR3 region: CASSYSRHYTDTQYF. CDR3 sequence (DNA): TGTGCCAGCAGTTACTCCAGACATTACACAGATACGCAGTATTTT.

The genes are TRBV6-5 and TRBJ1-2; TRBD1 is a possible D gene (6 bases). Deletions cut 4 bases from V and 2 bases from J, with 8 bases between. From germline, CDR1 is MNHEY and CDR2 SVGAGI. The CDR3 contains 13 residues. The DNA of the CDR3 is TGTGCCAGCAGTTTTGACAGGAACTATGGCTACACCTTC. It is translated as CASSFDRNYGYTF.

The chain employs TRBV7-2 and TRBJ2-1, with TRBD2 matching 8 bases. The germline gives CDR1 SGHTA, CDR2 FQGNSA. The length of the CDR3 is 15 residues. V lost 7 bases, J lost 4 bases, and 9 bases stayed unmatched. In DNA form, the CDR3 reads TGTGCCAGCACGGGGGCTAGCGGGCGTTACAATGAGCAGTTCTTC. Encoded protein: CASTGASGRYNEQFF.

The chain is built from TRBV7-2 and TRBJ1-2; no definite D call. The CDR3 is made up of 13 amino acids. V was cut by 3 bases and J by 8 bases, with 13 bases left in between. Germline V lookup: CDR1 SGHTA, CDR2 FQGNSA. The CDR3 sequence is CASSLGSPSGYTF. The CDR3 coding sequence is TGTGCCAGCAGCTTGGGTAGTCCTAGCGGCTACACCTTC.